The 25 T cell receptor beta chains listed next were all sequenced from one sample in a study of blood T cell repertoires in COVID-19. The method was immunoSEQ multiplex PCR; TCRdb's version includes in-frame clones alone and lacks a portion of them. The repertoire holds under 450,000 clones, with roughly nine tenths as singletons. The sample consisted of PBMCs or T cells enriched from blood (not recorded which). The origin of the receptors is a woman aged 40 to 50 who had been exposed to COVID-19.

V and J are TRBV19 and TRBJ2-4; TRBD2 matches at 11 bases. In germline, CDR1 is LNHDA, CDR2 SQIVND (reference sequence). The CDR3 covers 16 residues. V dropped 4 bases and J dropped 9; count of bases not matched to a gene: 11. The CDR3 loop reads CASSSIAGGPSGIQYF. As DNA, the CDR3 is TGTGCCAGTAGTAGTATAGCGGGGGGGCCCTCGGGCATTCAGTACTTC. The complete variable domain, with remaining parts taken from reference TRBV19 and TRBJ2-4, reads DGGITQSPKYLFRKEGQNVTLSCEQNLNHDAMYWYRQDPGQGLRLIYYSQIVNDFQKGDIAEGYSVSREKKESFPLTVTSAQKNPTAFYLCASSSIAGGPSGIQYFGAGTRLSVL.

The chain carries TRBV4-2 and TRBJ2-3, with D possibly TRBD1 on 5 matching bases. Trimming stripped 0 bases from V and 0 bases from J, with 10 bases between. The germline V gene encodes CDR1 LGHNA and CDR2 YNFKEQ. This CDR3 region has 16 residues. CDR3 nucleotides: TGTGCCAGCAGCCAAGATCGAGGACATAGCACAGATACGCAGTATTTT. Translated, it gives CASSQDRGHSTDTQYF.

V usage is TRBV18 and J usage is TRBJ1-4, with D possibly being TRBD1 (5 bases). Trimming cost V 4 bases and J 5 bases, with 8 bases left between them. Looked up from germline, CDR1 is KGHSH and CDR2 is LQKENI. The CDR3 runs to 13 residues. This CDR3 is CASSQGQNEKLFF. The CDR3 coding sequence is TGTGCCAGCTCACAGGGGCAGAATGAAAAACTGTTTTTT. Looking up the rest from reference TRBV18 and TRBJ1-4 gives the full variable domain: NAGVMQNPRHLVRRRGQEARLRCSPMKGHSHVYWYRQLPEEGLKFMVYLQKENIIDESGMPKERFSAEFPKEGPSILRIQQVVRGDSAAYFCASSQGQNEKLFFGSGTQLSVL.

This clone was detected only a few times. This sequence joins TRBV6-4 and TRBJ2-3, with 11 positions matching TRBD2. The CDR3 length is 16 residues. The junction had 6 bases not matched to a gene; V was cut back by 3 bases and J by 4 bases. CDR1 is MRHNA and CDR2 is SNTAGT in the germline V gene. The CDR3 loop is CASSEAGSGGADTQYF. As DNA, the CDR3 is TGTGCCAGCAGTGAAGCTGGTAGCGGGGGGGCAGATACGCAGTATTTT.

This chain uses TRBV5-6 with TRBJ2-1, with D possibly being TRBD1 (5 bases). V gave up 0 bases and J gave up 11 bases, with 9 bases separating them. Looked up from germline, CDR1 is SGHDT and CDR2 is YYEEEE. The CDR3 consists of 12 residues. CDR3 nucleotide sequence: TGTGCCAGCAGCTTGGAGGGGCGGCAGCAGTTCTTC. Translating gives CASSLEGRQQFF.

The chain is built from TRBV7-9 and TRBJ2-5; 8 positions agree with TRBD1. The CDR3 is made up of 16 amino acids. The germline gives CDR1 SEHNR, CDR2 FQNEAQ (reference sequence). The V gene end was trimmed by 5 bases and the J gene end by 5 bases; junction bases not matched to a gene: 13. The CDR3 DNA follows: TGTGCCAGCAGCCCTGAGACAGGGGAGAATTGGGAGACCCAGTACTTC. The encoded protein is CASSPETGENWETQYF. Drawing the rest from reference TRBV7-9 and TRBJ2-5, the complete variable domain is DTGVSQNPRHKITKRGQNVTFRCDPISEHNRLYWYRQTLGQGPEFLTYFQNEAQLEKSRLLSDRFSAERPKGSFSTLEIQRTEQGDSAMYLCASSPETGENWETQYFGPGTRLLVL.

About this clone itself: Other DNA sequences of this sample code for an identical CDR3. The genes are TRBV29-1 and TRBJ1-1; 9 bases fit TRBD1. With V trimmed by 7 bases and J by 2 bases, 5 bases remained unmatched. The CDR3 spans 13 residues. Germline values: CDR1 SQVTM, CDR2 ANQGSEA. CDR3 sequence (DNA): TGCAGCGCTTGGGACAGGGCTAACACTGAAGCTTTCTTT. It specifies CSAWDRANTEAFF.

The chain links TRBV7-2 to TRBJ1-2, with 8 positions matching TRBD1. The V gene's germline CDR1 is SGHTA and CDR2 FQGNSA. V shed 5 bases, J shed 1 base, and the junction held 9 bases outside the gene matches. CDR3 length: 16 residues. The CDR3 nucleotides read TGTGCCAGCAGCCTCCGGGGGACAGGTTATAACTATGGCTACACCTTC. It is translated as CASSLRGTGYNYGYTF. Combining the CDR3 with reference TRBV7-2 and TRBJ1-2 gives the whole variable domain GAGVSQSPSNKVTEKGKDVELRCDPISGHTALYWYRQSLGQGLEFLIYFQGNSAPDKSGLPSDRFSAERTGGSVSTLTIQRTQQEDSAVYLCASSLRGTGYNYGYTFGSGTRLTVV.

The V and J genes are TRBV4-1 and TRBJ1-6, with D possibly matching TRBD1 (5 bases). Between the trimmed V and J ends, which lost 4 bases and 5 bases, there was a span of 12 bases. The CDR3 covers 15 residues. Germline loops: CDR1 MGHRA, CDR2 YSYEKL. The CDR3 coding sequence is TGCGCCAGCAGCCTAAAGGGGCAAGATAATTCACCCCTCCACTTT. As protein: CASSLKGQDNSPLHF.

In its sample, this clone was seen once. The chain carries TRBV30 and TRBJ1-1; 7 bases fit TRBD1. Per the germline V gene, CDR1 is GTSNPN and CDR2 is SVGIG (reference sequence). This CDR3 has 14 residues. V lost 2 bases and J lost 3; bases outside the gene matches: 6. This chain's CDR3 is CAWSPTGKYTEAFF. DNA for the CDR3: TGTGCCTGGAGTCCGACAGGGAAATACACTGAAGCTTTCTTT.

The table lists this clone with a few counts. The chain has TRBV7-9 and TRBJ2-7; a weak D match, TRBD1 (5 bases). The germline V gene has CDR1 SEHNR and CDR2 FQNEAQ (reference sequence). Between the trimmed V and J ends, which lost 2 bases and 5 bases, there was a span of 13 bases. The CDR3 is made up of 14 amino acids. In DNA form, the CDR3 reads TGTGCCAGCAGCTTACGGCAGGGTGGAAACGAGCAGTACTTC. Amino acids: CASSLRQGGNEQYF.

This clone was counted only a few times. The chain combines TRBV6-1 with TRBJ1-2, with TRBD1 matching 10 bases. Losses at the gene ends were 6 bases for V and 4 bases for J; bases not matched to a gene: 11. The CDR3 is 16 amino acids. Germline loops: CDR1 MNHNS, CDR2 SASEGT. The CDR3 here is CASSEPGQGSFYGYTF. The CDR3 region has the DNA TGTGCCAGCAGCGAACCGGGACAGGGGTCTTTCTATGGCTACACCTTC.

The J gene is TRBJ1-2, the V gene TRBV5-1; 9 nucleotides align to TRBD1. This CDR3 region has 15 residues. Trimming took 3 bases from V and 4 from J; bases not matched to a gene: 7. CDR1 is SGHRS and CDR2 is YFSETQ in the germline V gene. CDR3: CASSSRDRDGYGYTF. The CDR3 DNA is TGCGCCAGCAGCTCCCGGGACAGGGATGGCTATGGCTACACCTTC.

The chain employs TRBV7-6 and TRBJ1-2, with TRBD1 as a possible D gene (5 bases). The V end was cut by 2 bases, the J end by 4 bases, with 20 bases between. The CDR3 loop spans 17 amino acids. The V gene's germline CDR1 is SGHVS and CDR2 FNYEAQ. CDR3 protein: CASSLTMGGSAGYGYTF. CDR3 DNA sequence: TGTGCCAGCAGCTTAACGATGGGGGGATCCGCCGGCTATGGCTACACCTTC.

The chain carries TRBV6-2 or TRBV6-3 and TRBJ1-1; weak D call: TRBD1 (5 bases). The CDR3 runs 14 residues. Trimming removed 6 bases at V and 4 bases at J, with 15 bases between. Germline lookup yields CDR1 MNHEY and CDR2 SVGEGT. The DNA of the CDR3 is TGTGCCAGCAGCCTCGGACACACCGGCACTGAAGCTTTCTTT. Its protein is CASSLGHTGTEAFF.

This rearrangement joins TRBV7-2 to TRBJ1-5; D is uncertain. Between the trimmed V and J ends, which lost 3 bases and 5 bases, there was a span of 8 bases. Germline loops: CDR1 SGHTA, CDR2 FQGNSA. This CDR3 is 13 amino acids long. In DNA form, the CDR3 reads TGTGCCAGCAGCTTTGGCATCTATCAGCCCCAGCATTTT. Residues: CASSFGIYQPQHF.

The rearrangement links TRBV18 to TRBJ1-1, with a tentative D call TRBD1 (6 bases). The V end lost 6 bases, the J end lost 1 base, and 9 bases lay between the germline ends. The germline V gene encodes CDR1 KGHSH and CDR2 LQKENI. The CDR3 is made up of 13 amino acids. The CDR3 DNA reads as TGTGCCAGCTCGCAGGGACAGAACACTGAAGCTTTCTTT. Its translation is CASSQGQNTEAFF. The full variable domain, rest sourced from reference TRBV18 and TRBJ1-1, is NAGVMQNPRHLVRRRGQEARLRCSPMKGHSHVYWYRQLPEEGLKFMVYLQKENIIDESGMPKERFSAEFPKEGPSILRIQQVVRGDSAAYFCASSQGQNTEAFFGQGTRLTVV.

The J gene is TRBJ2-7, the V gene TRBV7-9; TRBD1 is a possible D gene (6 bases). CDR1 and CDR2 from the germline V gene are SEHNR and FQNEAQ (reference sequence). The V and J ends lost 2 bases and 6 bases respectively, with 11 bases between them. The CDR3 runs to 13 residues. Here the CDR3 DNA reads TGTGCCAGCAGCTTAACACAGGGCGGCGAGCAGTACTTC. Its translation: CASSLTQGGEQYF.

The chain combines TRBV5-4 with TRBJ1-2, with D hard to call. Trimming removed 1 base from V and 8 bases from J, with 12 bases in between. Looked up from germline, CDR1 is SGHNT and CDR2 is YYREEE (reference sequence). The CDR3 spans 13 residues. The CDR3 sequence: CASSLTQSFGYTF. In DNA form, the CDR3 reads TGTGCCAGCAGCTTGACACAGTCATTCGGCTACACCTTC.

The chain carries TRBV27 and TRBJ1-1; a possible D gene is TRBD1 (5 bases). With 4 bases removed from V and 8 bases from J, the gap between germline ends came to 11 bases. Looked up from germline, CDR1 is MNHEY and CDR2 is SMNVEV (reference sequence). The CDR3 runs to 12 residues. The CDR3, as DNA: TGTGCCAGCAGTTCACGACAGTTCGAAGCTTTCTTT. Translation gives CASSSRQFEAFF.

Notes on this clone: The germline gene is not matched at one end of the junction; a read error may be the cause. This chain uses TRBV19 with TRBJ1-2; weak D call: TRBD1 (5 bases). The germline V gene encodes CDR1 LNHDA and CDR2 SQIVND (reference sequence). This CDR3 comprises 14 residues. CDR3 DNA: TGTGCCAGTAGTAGGGGATTGGACAAACTACGGTACGCCTTC. Translating gives CASSRGLDKLRYAF.

The chain has TRBV19 and TRBJ2-1, with TRBD1 matching over 7 bases. This CDR3 comprises 15 residues. Trimming cost V 7 bases and J 6 bases; bases outside gene matches: 12. Germline loops: CDR1 LNHDA, CDR2 SQIVND (reference sequence). The CDR3 DNA sequence: TGTGCCAGTACCCCCCAGAGGGACAGCTTCAATGAGCAGTTCTTC. Encoded protein: CASTPQRDSFNEQFF.

The gene calls are TRBV5-1 and TRBJ1-1; possibly TRBD1 for D (5 bases). Germline V gene lookup returns CDR1 SGHRS and CDR2 YFSETQ. V was pared by 4 bases and J by 3 bases, with 10 bases between. This CDR3 is 13 amino acids long. CDR3 in amino acids: CASSTDTDTEAFF. In DNA, the CDR3 is TGCGCCAGCAGCACGGACACCGACACTGAAGCTTTCTTT. The variable domain in full, completed from reference TRBV5-1 and TRBJ1-1, reads KAGVTQTPRYLIKTRGQQVTLSCSPISGHRSVSWYQQTPGQGLQFLFEYFSETQRNKGNFPGRFSGRQFSNSRSEMNVSTLELGDSALYLCASSTDTDTEAFFGQGTRLTVV.

V and J are TRBV3-1 (or the pseudogene TRBV3-2) and TRBJ2-7, with 13 bases identical to TRBD2. The germline gives CDR1 LGHDT, CDR2 YNNKEL (reference sequence). The CDR3 is 19 residues long. The junction had 13 bases not matched to a gene; V was cut back by 4 bases and J by 1 base. CDR3 amino acids: CASSPPGLAGIPPSYEQYF. The CDR3 bases are TGTGCCAGCAGCCCCCCGGGACTAGCGGGGATACCTCCTTCCTACGAGCAGTACTTC.

This rearrangement joins TRBV7-6 to TRBJ2-7, with D possibly being TRBD2 (5 bases). V was trimmed by 0 bases and J by 3 bases, leaving 6 bases between them. The germline V gene encodes CDR1 SGHVS and CDR2 FNYEAQ. CDR3 length equals 13 residues. The CDR3 here is CASSLASDYEQYF. As DNA, the CDR3 is TGTGCCAGCAGCTTAGCTAGCGACTACGAGCAGTACTTC.